A selection of T cell receptor beta chains follows, all from one sample in a study of T cell responses to AZD1222 COVID-19 vaccine. Sequencing used immunoSEQ multiplex PCR; TCRdb keeps in-frame clones, though not all of them. The data hold 100,000 to 150,000 clones, with approximately 90% observed a single time. The sequenced sample was peripheral blood, obtained on day 0 of MenACWY control vaccination. The source of these receptors is an adult in good health. The CDR3 runs from the conserved cysteine through the conserved F or W. The D gene is left open where the match is weak. Only some rows state a clone size, as once, few, many or a class for expanded clones.

D	J	V	size	DNA	CDR3
-	TRBJ2-4	TRBV11-2	-	TGTGCCAGCAGCCTCCCGCCGACAGCAACCAAAAACATTCAGTACTTC	CASSLPPTATKNIQYF
-	TRBJ1-5	TRBV21-1	-	TGTGCCAGCAGCATGTATCGGACAGGGCGTTTCGGTCAACCCCAGCATTTT	CASSMYRTGRFGQPQHF
-	TRBJ1-6	TRBV7-9	-	TGTGCCAGCAGCTTATCAGGCTATAATTCACCCCTCCACTTT	CASSLSGYNSPLHF
TRBD1	TRBJ1-2	TRBV7-3	-	TGTGCCAGCAGCCCAGGGGACAGCTCCTATGGCTACACCTTC	CASSPGDSSYGYTF
-	TRBJ2-1	TRBV5-1	-	TGCGCCAGCTTCTACGGGGACCAGTCGGGGAATGAGCAGTTCTTC	CASFYGDQSGNEQFF
TRBD1	TRBJ2-6	TRBV27	-	TGTGCCAGCAGTTTTTGGACAGGGACCTCTGGGGCCAACGTCCTGACTTTC	CASSFWTGTSGANVLTF
-	TRBJ2-6	TRBV29-1	once	TGCAGCGTTGGACGACAGGAAAGCTCTGGGGCCAACGTCCTGACTTTC	CSVGRQESSGANVLTF
TRBD2	TRBJ2-7	TRBV7-2	-	TGTACCAGCAGCTTAGGTCGGGGACTAGCGGGAGTCGAGCAGTACTTC	CTSSLGRGLAGVEQYF
-	TRBJ1-2	TRBV5-1	few	TGCGCCAGCAGCCGCGACCTACAGGGTGACTATGGCTACACCTTC	CASSRDLQGDYGYTF
TRBD1	TRBJ1-1	TRBV7-3	once	TGTGCCAGCAGCTCAGGGGGAGGGAACACTGAAGCTTTCTTT	CASSSGGGNTEAFF
TRBD1	TRBJ1-6	TRBV7-2	few	TGTGCCAGCAGCTCACGTCCCGGGACAGGGACGAATTCACCCCTCCACTTT	CASSSRPGTGTNSPLHF
-	TRBJ2-1	TRBV6-5	once	TGTGCCAGCATAAAAAATGGAGATTACCACAATGAGCAGTTCTTC	CASIKNGDYHNEQFF
-	TRBJ2-1	TRBV10-2	few	TGCGCCAGCAGACAAGGACGGAATGAGCAGTTCTTC	CASRQGRNEQFF
TRBD1	TRBJ1-3	TRBV25-1	-	TGTGCCAGCAGTAACGACAGGGAGGGTGGAAACACCATATATTTT	CASSNDREGGNTIYF
TRBD1	TRBJ2-5	TRBV5-4	-	TGTGCCAGCAGCTGGGGCAGGGGGCTAGAAGAGACCCAGTACTTC	CASSWGRGLEETQYF
TRBD1	TRBJ2-7	TRBV5-1	once	TGCGCCAGCAGTTCCGGACAGGGGGAATACGAGCAGTACTTC	CASSSGQGEYEQYF
-	TRBJ1-5	TRBV6-2/TRBV6-3	-	TGTGCCAGCAGTTATGGACCAAATCAGCCCCAGCATTTT	CASSYGPNQPQHF
TRBD1	TRBJ1-6	TRBV27	-	TGTGCCACTAGACAGGGGAATTCACCCCTCCACTTT	CATRQGNSPLHF
-	TRBJ2-5	TRBV9	-	TGTGCCAGCAGCCTCACGTGGGGCCTCGCCGAGACCCAGTACTTC	CASSLTWGLAETQYF
-	TRBJ2-7	TRBV3-1/TRBV3-2	-	TGTGCCAGCAGCCCCTCGTTTGGCGGGACCTACGAGCAGTACTTC	CASSPSFGGTYEQYF
TRBD1	TRBJ2-1	TRBV12-3/TRBV12-4	-	TGTGCTACAGGGGGGTCCTACAATGAGCAGTTCTTC	CATGGSYNEQFF
TRBD2	TRBJ2-7	TRBV5-1	-	TGCGCCAGCAGCGACCCGGCGGGGGATTTCCACGAGCAGTACTTC	CASSDPAGDFHEQYF
TRBD2	TRBJ2-2	TRBV7-2	-	TGTGCCAGCAGGTTTGCGGGGGACACCGGGGAGCTGTTTTTT	CASRFAGDTGELFF
-	TRBJ1-2	TRBV10-3	-	TGTGCCATCAGTAAGGGGGAGTATGGCTACACCTTC	CAISKGEYGYTF
-	TRBJ1-4	TRBV19	-	TGTGCCAGTAGTACAACAACTAATGAAAAACTGTTTTTT	CASSTTTNEKLFF
TRBD2	TRBJ2-4	TRBV5-1	-	TGCGCCAGCAGCTCCAAGACTAGCGGCGACATTCAGTACTTC	CASSSKTSGDIQYF
-	TRBJ2-7	TRBV3-1/TRBV3-2	-	TGTGCCAGCAGCCACAACTACGAGCAGTACTTC	CASSHNYEQYF
TRBD1	TRBJ2-7	TRBV7-9	-	TGTGCCAGCAGTAGGGACAGTCAAGCCTACGAGCAGTACTTC	CASSRDSQAYEQYF
-	TRBJ2-1	TRBV9	-	TGTGCCAGCAGTACCCTAGCTTGGGATTCCTACAATGAGCAGTTCTTC	CASSTLAWDSYNEQFF
-	TRBJ2-7	TRBV6-2/TRBV6-3	-	TGTGCCAGCAGCCTAACAGCCGGAGGCCGATCTATCGAGCAGTACTTC	CASSLTAGGRSIEQYF
-	TRBJ1-4	TRBV18	-	TGTGCCAGCTCACCTATTGGGATTTATGACGGTAATGAAAAACTGTTTTTT	CASSPIGIYDGNEKLFF
-	TRBJ1-1	TRBV19	-	TGTGCCAGTAGTATACAGGCAGGGGATGTTGAAGCTTTCTTT	CASSIQAGDVEAFF
TRBD1	TRBJ1-5	TRBV6-5	once	TGTGCCAGCAGTCCAGGGGGCGGTCAGCCCCAGCATTTT	CASSPGGGQPQHF
-	TRBJ2-1	TRBV12-3/TRBV12-4	-	TGTGCCAGCAGTTTAGCTTCCAATGAGCAGTTCTTC	CASSLASNEQFF
TRBD2	TRBJ2-2	TRBV6-4	-	TGTGCCAGCAGTGAACTAGCGGGAGTAGGCACCGGGGAGCTGTTTTTT	CASSELAGVGTGELFF
-	TRBJ1-3	TRBV18	-	TGTGCCAGCTCACACGACAGGAACTCTGGAAACACCATATATTTT	CASSHDRNSGNTIYF
-	TRBJ2-5	TRBV5-4	-	TGTGCCTTCACCAGGGGCAAAGAGTCGGAAGAGACCCAGTACTTC	CAFTRGKESEETQYF
-	TRBJ2-1	TRBV27	once	TGTGCCAGCAGCACTTCTTCCCCTGTTGGGCATGAGCAGTTCTTC	CASSTSSPVGHEQFF
-	TRBJ1-6	TRBV7-2	-	TGTGCCAGCAGCTTAGCGTTCGGCCAGAATAATTCACCCCTCCACTTT	CASSLAFGQNNSPLHF
-	TRBJ1-5	TRBV4-2	-	TGTGCCAGCAGCCAACGGAGCGATCAGCCCCAGCATTTT	CASSQRSDQPQHF
-	TRBJ1-3	TRBV9	-	TGTGCCAGCAGCGTAGGCGACAGCTCCTATTCCTCTGGAAACACCATATATTTT	CASSVGDSSYSSGNTIYF
-	TRBJ2-7	TRBV6-5	-	TGTGCCAGCAGCAGAGCCTACGAGCAGTACTTC	CASSRAYEQYF